This entry concerns a single T cell receptor beta chain. The sample is drawn from a study of blood T cell repertoires in COVID-19. J was trimmed by 7 bases and V by 4 bases; bases with no gene match: 9. CDR3 size: 15 residues. Germline CDR1 LNHDA, CDR2 SQIVND (reference sequence). Assay used: immunoSEQ multiplex PCR; TCRdb lists only in-frame clones, some missing. Among around 100,000 clones, about 80% were seen once, and the ten largest hold over 10%. The TCR sequence derives from a woman between 65 and 79 years old with acute or convalescent COVID-19. The sequenced sample was peripheral blood. This chain joins TRBV19 and TRBJ1-5; 8 bases fit TRBD1. As DNA, the CDR3 is TGTGCCAGTAGTACCGAAGGACAGGGAGGCCAGCCCCAGCATTTT. Its protein is CASSTEGQGGQPQHF.